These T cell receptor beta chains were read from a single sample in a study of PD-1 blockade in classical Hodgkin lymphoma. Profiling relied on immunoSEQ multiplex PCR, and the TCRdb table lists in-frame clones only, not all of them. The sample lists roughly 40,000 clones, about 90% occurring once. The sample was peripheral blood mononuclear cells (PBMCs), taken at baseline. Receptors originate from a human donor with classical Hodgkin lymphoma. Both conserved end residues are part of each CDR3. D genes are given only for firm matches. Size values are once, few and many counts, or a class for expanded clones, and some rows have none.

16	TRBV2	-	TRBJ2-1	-	CASSEIGGRNGGEQFF	TGTGCCAGCAGTGAGATTGGTGGGAGGAACGGGGGTGAGCAGTTCTTC
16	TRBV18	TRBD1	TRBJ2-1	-	CASSRDRGLRYNEQFF	TGTGCCAGCTCACGGGACAGGGGTTTAAGGTACAATGAGCAGTTCTTC
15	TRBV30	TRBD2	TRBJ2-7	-	CAWSVRASGSGEQYF	TGTGCCTGGAGTGTACGGGCTAGCGGGAGCGGCGAGCAGTACTTC
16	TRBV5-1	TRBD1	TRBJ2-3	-	CASSLSDRDDTDTQYF	TGCGCCAGCAGCTTGTCGGACAGGGACGACACAGATACGCAGTATTTT
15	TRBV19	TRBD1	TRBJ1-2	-	CASSPPGQGVYGYTF	TGTGCCAGTAGCCCCCCGGGACAGGGGGTTTATGGCTACACCTTC
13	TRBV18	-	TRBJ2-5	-	CASSPMDGETQYF	TGTGCCAGCTCACCTATGGATGGGGAGACCCAGTACTTC
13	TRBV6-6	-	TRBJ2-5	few	CASRRGRQETQYF	TGTGCCAGCAGGAGGGGCCGCCAAGAGACCCAGTACTTC
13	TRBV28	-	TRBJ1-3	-	CASTTSFGNTIYF	TGTGCCAGCACCACTAGCTTCGGAAACACCATATATTTT
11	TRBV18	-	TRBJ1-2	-	CASTDRYGYTF	TGTGCCAGCACCGACCGGTATGGCTACACCTTC
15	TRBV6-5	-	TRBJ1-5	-	CASSYSGRGDQPQHF	TGTGCCAGCAGTTACTCCGGCAGGGGCGATCAGCCCCAGCATTTT
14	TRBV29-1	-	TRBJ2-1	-	CSVTFPARINEQFF	TGCAGCGTCACTTTCCCCGCTCGGATTAATGAGCAGTTCTTC
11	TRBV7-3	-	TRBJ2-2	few	CASSSSGELFF	TGTGCCAGCAGCTCCTCCGGGGAGCTGTTTTTT
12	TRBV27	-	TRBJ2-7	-	CASSLDARVQYF	TGTGCCAGCAGTTTAGACGCGAGGGTGCAGTACTTC
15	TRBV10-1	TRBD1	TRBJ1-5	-	CASSDPQGEVQPQHF	TGCGCCAGCAGTGATCCCCAGGGGGAGGTTCAGCCCCAGCATTTT
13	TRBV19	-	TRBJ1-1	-	CASSILGNSQAFF	TGTGCCAGTAGTATACTGGGGAACAGTCAAGCTTTCTTT
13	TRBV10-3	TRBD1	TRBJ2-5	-	CAIRRDRGETQYF	TGTGCCATCAGAAGAGACAGGGGGGAGACCCAGTACTTC
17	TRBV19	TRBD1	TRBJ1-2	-	CALVSREGALPHYGYTF	TGTGCCTTAGTATCCCGAGAGGGGGCCTTACCGCACTATGGCTACACCTTC
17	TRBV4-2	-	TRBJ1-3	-	CASSQDRGGLTGNTIYF	TGTGCCAGCAGCCAAGATAGGGGGGGTCTTACTGGAAACACCATATATTTT
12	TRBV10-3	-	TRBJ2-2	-	CAIRGSVGELFF	TGTGCCATCCGGGGGTCGGTCGGGGAGCTGTTTTTT
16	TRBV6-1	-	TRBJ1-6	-	CASSEAGIQDIDPLHF	TGTGCCAGCAGTGAAGCAGGTATTCAGGATATCGATCCCCTCCACTTT
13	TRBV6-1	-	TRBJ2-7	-	CASSPAGIYEQYF	TGTGCCAGCAGTCCAGCAGGGATCTACGAGCAGTACTTC
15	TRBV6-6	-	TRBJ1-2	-	CASSYSTAANYGYTF	TGTGCCAGCAGTTACTCGACGGCAGCTAACTATGGCTACACCTTC
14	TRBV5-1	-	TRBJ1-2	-	CASSPGSGGYGYTF	TGCGCCAGCAGCCCCGGTTCAGGTGGATATGGCTACACCTTC
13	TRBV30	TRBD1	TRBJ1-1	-	CAWSVGGTVGAFF	TGTGCCTGGAGTGTTGGGGGGACAGTTGGAGCTTTCTTT
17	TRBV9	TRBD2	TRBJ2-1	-	CASSVGASGTEIGEQFF	TGTGCCAGCAGCGTAGGGGCTAGCGGGACCGAAATTGGGGAGCAGTTCTTC
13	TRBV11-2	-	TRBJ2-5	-	CASKVSSQETQYF	TGTGCCAGCAAGGTTTCCAGCCAAGAGACCCAGTACTTC
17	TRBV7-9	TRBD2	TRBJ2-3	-	CASSSHPSGRGTDTQYF	TGTGCCAGCAGCTCTCATCCTAGCGGGAGGGGCACAGATACGCAGTATTTT
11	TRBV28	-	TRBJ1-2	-	CASSPGFGYTF	TGTGCCAGCAGTCCAGGTTTTGGCTACACCTTC
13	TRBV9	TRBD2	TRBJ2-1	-	CASSVELAGGLFF	TGTGCCAGCAGCGTAGAGCTAGCGGGGGGGCTCTTCTTC
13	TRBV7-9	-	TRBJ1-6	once	CASSPINNSPLHF	TGTGCCAGCAGCCCAATAAATAATTCACCCCTCCACTTT
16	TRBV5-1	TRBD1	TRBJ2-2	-	CASSPTGVRESGELFF	TGCGCCAGCAGCCCGACAGGGGTTAGAGAGAGCGGGGAGCTGTTTTTT
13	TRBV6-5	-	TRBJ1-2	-	CASSSGSNYGYTF	TGTGCCAGCAGTAGCGGATCCAATTATGGCTACACCTTC
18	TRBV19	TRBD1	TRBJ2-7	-	CASTPARDRGRPSDEQYF	TGTGCCAGTACCCCAGCCCGGGACAGGGGAAGGCCCTCCGACGAGCAGTACTTC
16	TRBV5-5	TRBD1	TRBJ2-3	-	CASSLGSGTGLYTQYF	TGTGCCAGCAGCTTGGGCTCAGGGACAGGGTTATATACGCAGTATTTT
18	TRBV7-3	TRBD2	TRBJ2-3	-	CASSPRLAGSSSTDTQYF	TGTGCCAGCAGTCCTCGACTAGCGGGGAGCTCTAGCACAGATACGCAGTATTTT